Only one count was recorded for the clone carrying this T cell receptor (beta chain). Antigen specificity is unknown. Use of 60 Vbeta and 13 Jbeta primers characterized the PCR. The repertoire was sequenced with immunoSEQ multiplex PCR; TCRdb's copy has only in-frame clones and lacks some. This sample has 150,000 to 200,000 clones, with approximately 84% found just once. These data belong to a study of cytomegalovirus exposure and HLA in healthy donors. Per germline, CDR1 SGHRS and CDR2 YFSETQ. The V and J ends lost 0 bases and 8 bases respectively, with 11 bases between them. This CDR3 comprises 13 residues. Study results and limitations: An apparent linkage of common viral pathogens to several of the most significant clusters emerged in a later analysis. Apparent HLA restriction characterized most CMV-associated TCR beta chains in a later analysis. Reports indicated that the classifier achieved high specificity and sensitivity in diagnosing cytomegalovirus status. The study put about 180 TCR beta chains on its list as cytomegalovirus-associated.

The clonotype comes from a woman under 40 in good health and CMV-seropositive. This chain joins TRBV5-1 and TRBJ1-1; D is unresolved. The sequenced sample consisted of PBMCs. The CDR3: CASSLGAEGEAFF. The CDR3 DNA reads TGCGCCAGCAGCTTGGGTGCAGAGGGAGAAGCTTTCTTT.